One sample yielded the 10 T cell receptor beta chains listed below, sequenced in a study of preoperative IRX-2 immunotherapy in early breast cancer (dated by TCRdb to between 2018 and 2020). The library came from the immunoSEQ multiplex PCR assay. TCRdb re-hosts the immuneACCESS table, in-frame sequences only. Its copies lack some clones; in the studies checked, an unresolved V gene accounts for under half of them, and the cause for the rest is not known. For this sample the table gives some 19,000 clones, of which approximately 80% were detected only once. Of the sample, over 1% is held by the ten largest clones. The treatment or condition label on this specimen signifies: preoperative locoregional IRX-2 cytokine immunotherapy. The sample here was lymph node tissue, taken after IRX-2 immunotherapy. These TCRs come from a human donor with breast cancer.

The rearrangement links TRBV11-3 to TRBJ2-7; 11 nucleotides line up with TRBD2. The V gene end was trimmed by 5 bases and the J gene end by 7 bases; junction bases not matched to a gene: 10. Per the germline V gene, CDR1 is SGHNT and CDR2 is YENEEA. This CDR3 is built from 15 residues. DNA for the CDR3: TGTGCCAGCAGCCCCGGGGTAGCGGGGGGGCAAGAGCAGTACTTC. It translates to CASSPGVAGGQEQYF.

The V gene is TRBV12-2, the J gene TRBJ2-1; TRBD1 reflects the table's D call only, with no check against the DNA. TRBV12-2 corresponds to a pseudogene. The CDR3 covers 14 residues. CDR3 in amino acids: CATSRDRGSNEQFF. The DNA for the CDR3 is TGTGCCACCTCCCGGGACAGGGGAAGCAATGAGCAGTTCTTC.

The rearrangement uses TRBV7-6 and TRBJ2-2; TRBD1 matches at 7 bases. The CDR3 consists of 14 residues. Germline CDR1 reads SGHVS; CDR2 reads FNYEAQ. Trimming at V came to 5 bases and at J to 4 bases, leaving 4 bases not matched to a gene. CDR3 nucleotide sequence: TGTGCCAGCAGCAGGGGACAGCTCACCGGGGAGCTGTTTTTT. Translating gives CASSRGQLTGELFF.

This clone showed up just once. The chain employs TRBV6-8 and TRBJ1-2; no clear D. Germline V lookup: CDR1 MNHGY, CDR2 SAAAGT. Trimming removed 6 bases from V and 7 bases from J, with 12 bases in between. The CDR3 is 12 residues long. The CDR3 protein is CASSQPAGGYTF. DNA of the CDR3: TGTGCCAGCAGCCAGCCCGCGGGTGGCTACACCTTC.

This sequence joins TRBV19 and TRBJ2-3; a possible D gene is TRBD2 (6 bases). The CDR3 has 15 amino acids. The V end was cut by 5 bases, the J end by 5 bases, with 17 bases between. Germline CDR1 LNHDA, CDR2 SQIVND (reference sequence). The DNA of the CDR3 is TGTGCCAGTAGTCCTGGCCAGGGAGGTGAAGATACGCAGTATTTT. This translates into CASSPGQGGEDTQYF.

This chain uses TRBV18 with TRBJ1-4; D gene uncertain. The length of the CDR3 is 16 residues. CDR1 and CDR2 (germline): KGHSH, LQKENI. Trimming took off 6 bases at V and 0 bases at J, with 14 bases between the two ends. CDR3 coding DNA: TGTGCCAGCTCCCAGATATCAAGGGCAACTAATGAAAAACTGTTTTTT. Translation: CASSQISRATNEKLFF.

The CDR3 spells CASSNLAGTISGELFF. The CDR3 DNA reads TGTGCCAGCAGCAATCTAGCGGGGACAATCTCCGGGGAGCTGTTTTTT. V usage is TRBV6-8 and J usage is TRBJ2-2, with 9 nucleotides matching TRBD2. Unmatched junction bases numbered 11, after V lost 6 bases and J lost 6 bases. This CDR3 region has 16 residues. Germline values: CDR1 MNHGY, CDR2 SAAAGT.

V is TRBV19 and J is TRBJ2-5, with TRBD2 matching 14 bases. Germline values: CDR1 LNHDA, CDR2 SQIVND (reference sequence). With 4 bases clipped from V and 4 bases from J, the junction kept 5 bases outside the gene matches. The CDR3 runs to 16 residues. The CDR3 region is CASSRGTSGSGETQYF. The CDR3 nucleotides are TGTGCCAGTAGTAGAGGGACTAGCGGGAGTGGAGAGACCCAGTACTTC.

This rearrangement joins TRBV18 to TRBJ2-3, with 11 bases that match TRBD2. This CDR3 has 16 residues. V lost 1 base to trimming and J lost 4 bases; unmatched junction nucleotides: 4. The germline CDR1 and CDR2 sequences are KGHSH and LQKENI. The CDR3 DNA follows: TGTGCCAGCTCACCACTAGCGGGAGGGTCCGCAGATACGCAGTATTTT. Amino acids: CASSPLAGGSADTQYF.

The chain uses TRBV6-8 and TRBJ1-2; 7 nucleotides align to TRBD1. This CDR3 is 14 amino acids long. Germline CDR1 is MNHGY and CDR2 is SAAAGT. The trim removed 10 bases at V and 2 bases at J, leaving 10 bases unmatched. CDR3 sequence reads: CAIRDRAANYGYTF. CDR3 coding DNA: TGTGCCATAAGAGACAGGGCGGCGAACTATGGCTACACCTTC.